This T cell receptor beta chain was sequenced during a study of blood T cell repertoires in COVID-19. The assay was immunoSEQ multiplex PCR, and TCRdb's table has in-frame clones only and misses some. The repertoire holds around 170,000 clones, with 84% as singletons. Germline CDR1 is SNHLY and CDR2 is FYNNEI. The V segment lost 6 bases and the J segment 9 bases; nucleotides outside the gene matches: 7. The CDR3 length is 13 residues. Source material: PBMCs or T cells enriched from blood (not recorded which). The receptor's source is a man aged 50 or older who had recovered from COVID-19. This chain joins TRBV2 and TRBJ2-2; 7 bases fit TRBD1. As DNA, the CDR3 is TGTGCCAGCAGCCGTACAGGGGTCCGGGAGCTGTTTTTT. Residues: CASSRTGVRELFF.